The 29 T cell receptor beta chains below were found in one sample sequenced in a study of response to subunit inactivated influenza vaccine. TCRdb passed the RT-PCR reads through MiXCR, listing each CDR3 protein once. This sample carries fewer than 700,000 distinct CDR3 sequences, under 15% of them seen once, and the ten largest clones take around 13%. The starting material was PBMCs from blood, obtained 40 to 50 days after vaccination. These receptors came from a man aged 45-65 years who received an inactivated influenza vaccine.

The chain links TRBV7-7 to TRBJ2-1; tentatively, D is TRBD2 (7 bases). Germline CDR1 reads SSHAT; CDR2 reads FNYEAQ (reference sequence). Trimming took off 5 bases at V and 6 bases at J, with 11 bases between the two ends. The CDR3 contains 13 residues. The CDR3 bases are TGTGCCAGCAGCCCGGGGGGCTTCAATGAGCAGTTCTTC. Its protein product is CASSPGGFNEQFF.

This clonotype was found many times. The genes are TRBV12-3 or TRBV12-4 and TRBJ1-2, with 7 bases that match TRBD1. The CDR3 is 13 residues long. V lost 5 bases, J lost 3 bases, and 3 bases stayed unmatched. CDR3 in amino acids: CASSQDRDYGYTF. CDR3 coding DNA: TGTGCCAGCAGTCAAGACAGGGACTATGGCTACACCTTC.

Notes on this clonotype: A much bigger clone sits one base away, suggesting this may be a read error. The chain links TRBV4-2 to TRBJ2-5, with D tentatively TRBD1 (6 bases). Germline CDR1 is LGHNA and CDR2 is YNFKEQ. The CDR3 contains 16 residues. The CDR3 region is CASSQEAGQQQATQYF. CDR3 coding DNA: TGTGCCAGCAGCCAAGAGGCCGGACAGCAACAAGCGACCCAGTACTTC.

This chain joins TRBV5-1 and TRBJ2-1; tentatively, D is TRBD1 (6 bases). CDR1 and CDR2 from the germline V gene are SGHRS and YFSETQ. V was pared by 3 bases and J by 8 bases, with 18 bases between. The CDR3 contains 15 residues. The CDR3 DNA is TGCGCCAGCAGCTGGGGAGCAGGGGTCGGAGATGAGCAGTTCTTC. It specifies CASSWGAGVGDEQFF.

This clonotype was seen only a few times. The chain employs TRBV29-1 and TRBJ2-7; TRBD1 matches 9 bases. Germline CDR1 is SQVTM and CDR2 is ANQGSEA. Trimming removed 6 bases from V and 3 bases from J; junction bases left unmatched: 6. The CDR3 covers 13 residues. CDR3 loop: CSVRTGAFYEQYF. The CDR3, as DNA: TGCAGCGTCAGGACAGGGGCCTTCTACGAGCAGTACTTC.

CDR3 amino acids: CASSTRRASTDTQYF. The CDR3 bases are TGTGCCAGCAGTACTCGGCGCGCTAGCACAGATACGCAGTATTTT. This chain joins TRBV11-2 and TRBJ2-3, with D unclear. The germline gives CDR1 SGHAT, CDR2 FQNNGV. V shed 6 bases and J shed 0 bases, with 13 bases lying between them. The length of the CDR3 is 15 residues.

This clonotype was seen a few times. CDR3 sequence reads: CASRDYRDRGPYEQYF. The CDR3 region has the DNA TGCGCCAGCAGGGATTACCGGGACAGGGGCCCCTACGAGCAGTACTTC. This chain joins TRBV5-1 and TRBJ2-7; TRBD1 matches 10 bases. Germline V gene data show CDR1 as SGHRS and CDR2 as YFSETQ. The V gene end was trimmed by 5 bases and the J gene end by 2 bases; junction bases not matched to a gene: 10. The CDR3 sequence is 16 residues long.

This chain joins TRBV9 and TRBJ2-1; 9 bases match TRBD2. CDR1 and CDR2 (germline): SGDLS, YYNGEE. The CDR3 has 15 amino acids. V gave up 4 bases and J gave up 5 bases; unmatched junction bases: 7. The CDR3 bases are TGTGCCAGCAGCCTCCGGGCGGGGGGGGACAATGAGCAGTTCTTC. Translation gives CASSLRAGGDNEQFF.

This rearrangement joins TRBV19 to TRBJ2-1; 9 bases match TRBD1. This CDR3 is 14 amino acids long. Germline assignment: CDR1 LNHDA and CDR2 SQIVND (reference sequence). The V segment lost 10 bases and the J segment 6 bases; nucleotides outside the gene matches: 10. CDR3 nucleotide sequence: TGTGCCACCTCCGGGACAGGGATCATCAATGAGCAGTTCTTC. It codes for CATSGTGIINEQFF. The full variable domain, completed using reference TRBV19 and TRBJ2-1, is DGGITQSPKYLFRKEGQNVTLSCEQNLNHDAMYWYRQDPGQGLRLIYYSQIVNDFQKGDIAEGYSVSREKKESFPLTVTSAQKNPTAFYLCATSGTGIINEQFFGPGTRLTVL.

The chain employs TRBV5-1 and TRBJ2-7; 8 positions agree with TRBD1. Germline-derived CDR1 and CDR2 are SGHRS and YFSETQ. The CDR3 runs 14 residues. Trimming removed 4 bases from V and 2 bases from J; junction bases left unmatched: 5. CDR3 in DNA: TGCGCCAGCAGCCCGGACAGGGTGGCCTACGAGCAGTACTTC. Translating gives CASSPDRVAYEQYF.

This clonotype came up a few times. The V call is TRBV24-1, the J call TRBJ2-3; 10 bases match TRBD1. The germline gives CDR1 KGHDR, CDR2 SFDVKD. Trimming took 4 bases from V and 3 from J; bases not matched to a gene: 6. CDR3 length: 16 amino acids. The CDR3: CATSEPTGGRTDTQYF. As DNA, the CDR3 is TGTGCCACCAGTGAACCGACAGGGGGCCGAACAGATACGCAGTATTTT.

This clonotype appeared a single time. This chain links TRBV10-3 with TRBJ2-1; 9 positions agree with TRBD1. V was pared by 6 bases and J by 2 bases, with 2 bases of the junction left unmatched. This CDR3 spans 14 amino acids. Germline V gene lookup returns CDR1 ENHRY and CDR2 SYGVKD. The CDR3 sequence is CAIRGTGTYNEQFF. In nucleotides, the CDR3 is TGTGCCATCAGAGGGACAGGGACCTACAATGAGCAGTTCTTC.

The gene calls are TRBV20-1 and TRBJ1-6; D ambiguous. V lost 6 bases to trimming and J lost 6 bases, with 15 bases between them. This CDR3 has 14 amino acids. The germline gives CDR1 DFQATT, CDR2 SNEGSKA (reference sequence). The CDR3 DNA reads TGCAGTGCGTCCGGGGAGGTTTCTAATTCACCCCTCCACTTT. It encodes CSASGEVSNSPLHF.

The chain is built from TRBV7-9 and TRBJ2-3, with D unclear. V was clipped by 3 bases and J by 10 bases, with 8 bases between them. Germline V gene data show CDR1 as SEHNR and CDR2 as FQNEAQ (reference sequence). The CDR3 runs 11 residues. The CDR3 spells CASSLNVPQYF. Written as DNA, the CDR3 is TGTGCCAGCAGCTTGAACGTTCCGCAGTATTTT.

This clonotype was observed at least ten times. This chain connects TRBV7-9 to TRBJ2-7; possible D gene TRBD1, 6 bases. The CDR3 loop spans 14 amino acids. CDR1 and CDR2 (germline): SEHNR, FQNEAQ (reference sequence). V lost 3 bases and J 0 bases, leaving 9 bases between the germline ends. DNA of the CDR3: TGTGCCAGCAGCTTCCGGGACACCTCCTACGAGCAGTACTTC. Translating gives CASSFRDTSYEQYF. Together with reference TRBV7-9 and TRBJ2-7, the CDR3 gives the full variable domain: DTGVSQNPRHKITKRGQNVTFRCDPISEHNRLYWYRQTLGQGPEFLTYFQNEAQLEKSRLLSDRFSAERPKGSFSTLEIQRTEQGDSAMYLCASSFRDTSYEQYFGPGTRLTVT.

The table lists this clonotype with many counts. The V gene is TRBV4-3, the J gene TRBJ2-7; unclear D gene. CDR1 LGHNA and CDR2 YSLEER come from the germline V gene. CDR3 length: 13 amino acids. V was clipped by 0 bases and J by 6 bases, with 9 bases between them. CDR3 DNA sequence: TGCGCCAGCAGCCAAGATCCCCAGACCGAGCAGTACTTC. Its protein product is CASSQDPQTEQYF.

This chain uses TRBV7-2 with TRBJ2-1, with 8 bases lining up with TRBD1. Germline trimming cut 4 bases from V and 9 bases from J; bases unmatched to any gene: 8. In germline, CDR1 is SGHTA, CDR2 FQGNSA. The CDR3 contains 14 residues. CDR3 coding DNA: TGTGCCAGCAGCTCCATTGGACAGGGCGCTGAGCAGTTCTTC. Protein product: CASSSIGQGAEQFF.

This clonotype was seen repeatedly, ten times or more. V usage is TRBV7-9 and J usage is TRBJ2-2; TRBD2 agrees at 9 bases. The V segment lost 1 base and the J segment 0 bases; nucleotides outside the gene matches: 3. Looked up from germline, CDR1 is SEHNR and CDR2 is FQNEAQ (reference sequence). The CDR3 length is 17 residues. CDR3 residues: CASSLGGGAANTGELFF. The CDR3 coding sequence is TGTGCCAGCAGCTTAGGCGGGGGGGCCGCGAACACCGGGGAGCTGTTTTTT.

This clonotype was counted a few times. The CDR3 spells CASSVEPRGEQYF. As DNA, the CDR3 is TGTGCCAGCAGTGTGGAGCCCAGGGGCGAGCAGTACTTC. This chain connects TRBV6-4 to TRBJ2-7; D perhaps matches TRBD1 (6 bases). Germline V gene sequence: CDR1 MRHNA, CDR2 SNTAGT. The CDR3 has 13 residues. V was trimmed by 4 bases and J by 6 bases, leaving 13 bases between them.

This clonotype was detected a few times. V gene TRBV6-6 combines with J gene TRBJ2-3; D is ambiguous. From germline, CDR1 is MNHNY and CDR2 SVGAGI (reference sequence). There are 13 residues in the CDR3. V gave up 3 bases and J gave up 2 bases, with 6 bases separating them. The CDR3 is CASSYLYTDTQYF. The CDR3 DNA reads TGTGCCAGCAGTTATCTATACACAGATACGCAGTATTTT.

This chain joins TRBV5-4 and TRBJ2-2, with 8 bases matching TRBD2. The germline gives CDR1 SGHNT, CDR2 YYREEE (reference sequence). The CDR3 spans 19 residues. V lost 1 base, J lost 8 bases, and 19 bases stayed unmatched. The CDR3: CASSLSRTSRLAMSGELFF. The CDR3 DNA is TGTGCCAGCAGCTTGTCGCGTACGTCGAGACTAGCGATGTCTGGGGAGCTGTTTTTT. The whole variable domain, filled in from reference TRBV5-4 and TRBJ2-2, reads ETGVTQSPTHLIKTRGQQVTLRCSSQSGHNTVSWYQQALGQGPQFIFQYYREEENGRGNFPPRFSGLQFPNYSSELNVNALELDDSALYLCASSLSRTSRLAMSGELFFGEGSRLTVL.

With respect to this clonotype: The junction and the germline gene differ at one end; a read error may be behind it. The chain couples TRBV3-1 to TRBJ2-7; D is possibly TRBD1 or TRBD2 (5 bases each). Germline V lookup: CDR1 LGHDT, CDR2 YNNKEL (reference sequence). This CDR3 is built from 13 residues. CDR3 sequence: CASSQSGRESQLF. DNA for the CDR3: TGTGCCAGCAGCCAGTCGGGACGCGAAAGTCAGCTCTTC.

The gene calls are TRBV4-3 and TRBJ2-4, with D possibly being TRBD2 (5 bases). Trimming pared 0 bases from V and 9 bases from J, leaving 6 bases between. The CDR3 runs to 12 residues. Germline-derived CDR1 and CDR2 are LGHNA and YSLEER. DNA of the CDR3: TGCGCCAGCAGCCAAGATCGGGGCATTCAGTACTTC. Its translation: CASSQDRGIQYF.

This clonotype has a count of ten or more. J is TRBJ2-3 and V is TRBV29-1; 9 positions match TRBD1. The CDR3 runs 16 residues. Germline CDR1 reads SQVTM; CDR2 reads ANQGSEA. The V and J ends lost 7 bases and 0 bases, in that order; junction bases with no gene match: 11. CDR3 loop: CSARGKGQGSTDTQYF. CDR3 bases: TGCAGCGCGCGAGGAAAGGGACAGGGAAGCACAGATACGCAGTATTTT.

This clonotype has only a few counts. The chain recombines TRBV6-5 with TRBJ2-3; 8 bases match TRBD1. There are 17 residues in the CDR3. In germline, CDR1 is MNHEY, CDR2 SVGAGI. Germline trimming cut 0 bases from V and 3 bases from J; bases unmatched to any gene: 8. CDR3 bases: TGTGCCAGCAGTTACTCGACAGTCAGGGGGCTGACAGATACGCAGTATTTT. Translating it yields CASSYSTVRGLTDTQYF.

The rearrangement links TRBV6-1 to TRBJ2-7; TRBD2 matches 10 bases. The V and J ends lost 6 bases and 2 bases, in that order; junction bases with no gene match: 10. Germline V gene sequence: CDR1 MNHNS, CDR2 SASEGT. The CDR3 covers 16 residues. The CDR3 loop is CASRPRPAGGTYEQYF. The CDR3, as DNA: TGTGCCAGCAGGCCCAGACCAGCGGGAGGGACCTACGAGCAGTACTTC.

CDR3 in amino acids: CASSYLGLAGGPYNEQFF. The CDR3 DNA sequence: TGTGCCAGCAGTTACCTAGGACTAGCGGGGGGGCCCTACAATGAGCAGTTCTTC. The chain employs TRBV6-2 or TRBV6-3 and TRBJ2-1; 15 bases agree with TRBD2. Unmatched junction bases numbered 4, after V lost 2 bases and J lost 2 bases. The germline CDR1 and CDR2 sequences are MNHEY and SVGEGT. This CDR3 contains 18 residues.

This clonotype was seen only a few times. The chain joins TRBV4-2 to TRBJ2-1; 8 bases are a match to TRBD2. Trimming took 3 bases from V and 0 from J; bases not matched to a gene: 4. CDR1 is LGHNA and CDR2 is YNFKEQ in the germline V gene. The length of the CDR3 is 16 residues. CDR3 in DNA: TGTGCCAGCAGCCACCGAGGGACTAGCTCCTACAATGAGCAGTTCTTC. Its translation: CASSHRGTSSYNEQFF.

The chain carries TRBV27 and TRBJ2-7, with no clear D. Per the germline V gene, CDR1 is MNHEY and CDR2 is SMNVEV (reference sequence). V was pared by 5 bases and J by 4 bases, with 18 bases between. The CDR3 is 15 amino acids. The DNA for the CDR3 is TGTGCCAGCAGTGATGGACCTGTGAGTTCGTACGAGCAGTACTTC. Encoded protein: CASSDGPVSSYEQYF.